The 20 T cell receptor beta chains below all came from one sample that was sequenced in a study of regulatory T cells in long-lasting Graves disease. HTBI primers from iRepertoire and Arm-PCR of CDR3 regions yielded the TCR beta libraries. TCRdb recomputed calls from the multiplex PCR reads with MiXCR, one row per CDR3 protein. The table records hundreds of thousands of distinct CDR3 sequences, approximately 12% of them present only once. The sample's time point: newly diagnosed GD, antithyroid drugs for less than 3 months. PBMC RNA served as the TCR library source. This sample was shared with a second study, whose subject was T cells in Graves' hyperthyroidism and ophthalmopathy.

This sample comprised peripheral blood mononuclear cells (PBMCs), obtained at new diagnosis, from a patient treated with antithyroid drugs. The receptors here all came from a woman younger than 45 with Graves disease.

This clonotype was seen at least ten times. The V gene is TRBV28, the J gene TRBJ2-7; 9 bases agree with TRBD1. Germline loops: CDR1 MDHEN, CDR2 SYDVKM. This CDR3 region has 13 residues. V dropped 5 bases and J dropped 7; count of bases not matched to a gene: 6. The CDR3 sequence: CASSRQGVWEQYF. CDR3 sequence (DNA): TGTGCCAGCAGTCGACAGGGGGTCTGGGAGCAGTACTTC.

Comment on this clonotype: This clone may be a read error of a much larger clone one base away. The chain couples TRBV6-5 to TRBJ1-5; D unresolved. Per germline, CDR1 MNHEY and CDR2 SVGAGI. This CDR3 is 14 amino acids long. V was shortened by 1 base and J by 0 bases, with 4 bases between the two germline ends. The CDR3, as DNA: TGTGCCAGCAGTTACTTCTATAGCAATCAGCCCCAGCATTTT. Its translation: CASSYFYSNQPQHF.

This chain uses TRBV19 with TRBJ2-5, with D maybe TRBD2 (7 bases). Germline CDR1 reads LNHDA; CDR2 reads SQIVND (reference sequence). Trimming cost V 5 bases and J 5 bases, with 21 bases left between them. The CDR3 is made up of 16 amino acids. CDR3 loop: CASSLGRQGRLETQYF. In DNA, the CDR3 is TGTGCCAGTAGTCTCGGGAGGCAGGGGCGTTTGGAGACCCAGTACTTC.

In its sample, this clonotype was seen many times. The V and J genes are TRBV18 and TRBJ1-5; D is possibly TRBD1 (5 bases). This CDR3 region has 12 residues. Looked up from germline, CDR1 is KGHSH and CDR2 is LQKENI. V was clipped by 6 bases and J by 9 bases, with 12 bases between them. The chain's CDR3 is CASSPGDRPQHF. CDR3 in DNA: TGTGCCAGCTCCCCGGGGGATCGGCCCCAGCATTTT. Using reference TRBV18 and TRBJ1-5 for the parts outside the CDR3, the full variable domain is NAGVMQNPRHLVRRRGQEARLRCSPMKGHSHVYWYRQLPEEGLKFMVYLQKENIIDESGMPKERFSAEFPKEGPSILRIQQVVRGDSAAYFCASSPGDRPQHFGDGTRLSIL.

The genes are TRBV6-2 or TRBV6-3 and TRBJ2-3, with 16 bases that match TRBD2. This CDR3 region has 18 residues. Germline values: CDR1 MNHEY, CDR2 SVGEGT. V shed 2 bases, J shed 6 bases, and the junction held 8 bases outside the gene matches. CDR3 region: CASSYAGLAGGIPDTQYF. The CDR3 nucleotides read TGTGCCAGCAGTTACGCGGGACTAGCGGGAGGGATCCCCGATACGCAGTATTTT.

Ten or more counts support this clonotype. The rearrangement links TRBV27 to TRBJ2-1; a possible D gene is TRBD2 (6 bases). The CDR3 consists of 14 residues. V dropped 8 bases and J dropped 2 bases, with 13 bases sitting between them. Germline CDR1 is MNHEY and CDR2 is SMNVEV (reference sequence). CDR3 nucleotides: TGTGCCAGCGGGGAGGTAGCGGCCTACAATGAGCAGTTCTTC. This gives the protein CASGEVAAYNEQFF.

The V call is TRBV12-3 or TRBV12-4, the J call TRBJ2-1; D assignment may be TRBD1 or TRBD2 (5 bases each). Deletions cut 4 bases from V and 0 bases from J, with 13 bases between. CDR3 size: 16 residues. CDR3 protein: CASSYRDASSYNEQFF. DNA for the CDR3: TGTGCCAGCAGTTACCGGGACGCGAGCTCCTACAATGAGCAGTTCTTC.

In this sample, this clonotype turned up many times. The V gene is TRBV7-9, the J gene TRBJ2-1; possible D gene TRBD2, 5 bases. The CDR3 is 14 residues long. Trimming pared 4 bases from V and 7 bases from J, leaving 14 bases between. Germline CDR1 reads SEHNR; CDR2 reads FQNEAQ (reference sequence). The CDR3 bases are TGTGCCAGCAGCTCCTCACTAGTTTCGAATGAGCAGTTCTTC. It specifies CASSSSLVSNEQFF.

In this sample, this clonotype turned up many times. The chain couples TRBV5-1 to TRBJ1-2; weak D call: TRBD1 (5 bases). The CDR3 runs to 18 residues. The germline V gene encodes CDR1 SGHRS and CDR2 YFSETQ. V dropped 1 base and J dropped 5 bases, with 24 bases sitting between them. The CDR3 region is CASSLTPGTQSTVYGYTF. The CDR3 DNA is TGCGCCAGCAGCTTGACACCAGGGACGCAGTCCACGGTGTATGGCTACACCTTC.

Comment on this clonotype: A read error is likely here: a far larger clone is one base away. The chain uses TRBV6-1 and TRBJ2-5; a possible D gene is TRBD2 (6 bases). With the DNA end fitting TRBJ2-1 better, the J assignment may be wrong. The CDR3 is made up of 17 amino acids. Per the germline V gene, CDR1 is MNHNS and CDR2 is SASEGT. In DNA form, the CDR3 reads TGTGCCAGCAGTCGCCCAAAGGGTAGCGGACTCTACATTGAGCAGTTCTTC. Its translation is CASSRPKGSGLYIEQFF.

There are many counts of this clonotype. The rearrangement links TRBV19 to TRBJ2-3; 7 bases are a match to TRBD2. This CDR3 spans 15 amino acids. The germline gives CDR1 LNHDA, CDR2 SQIVND (reference sequence). V lost 4 bases to trimming and J lost 6 bases; unmatched junction nucleotides: 10. CDR3 residues: CASSTGLDGLDTQYF. The CDR3 bases are TGTGCCAGTAGTACCGGACTAGATGGTTTGGATACGCAGTATTTT.

A few counts support this clonotype. In DNA form, the CDR3 reads TGTGCCAGCAGTTATTCAGGGAGTTCGTATAATTCACCCCTCCACTTT. Residues: CASSYSGSSYNSPLHF. V usage is TRBV6-2 or TRBV6-3 and J usage is TRBJ1-6; the D gene is possibly TRBD1 (5 bases). The CDR3 is made up of 16 amino acids. Per the germline V gene, CDR1 is MNHEY and CDR2 is SVGEGT. V shed 3 bases and J shed 4 bases, with 13 bases lying between them.

This sequence joins TRBV29-1 and TRBJ1-2; 11 nucleotides match TRBD1. Trimming removed 4 bases from V and 4 bases from J; junction bases left unmatched: 11. Looked up from germline, CDR1 is SQVTM and CDR2 is ANQGSEA. The CDR3 runs 16 residues. Here the CDR3 DNA reads TGCAGCGTTGTAGGGACAGGGGGGCCGTCCGGCTATGGCTACACCTTC. Its protein product is CSVVGTGGPSGYGYTF. The full variable domain, completed using reference TRBV29-1 and TRBJ1-2, is SAVISQKPSRDICQRGTSLTIQCQVDSQVTMMFWYRQQPGQSLTLIATANQGSEATYESGFVIDKFPISRPNLTFSTLTVSNMSPEDSSIYLCSVVGTGGPSGYGYTFGSGTRLTVV.

This clonotype was detected a few times. A junction boundary mismatches the germline segment, possibly from a read error. The chain uses TRBV5-6 and TRBJ1-3, with TRBD1 as a possible D gene (5 bases). The CDR3 consists of 18 residues. Germline loops: CDR1 SGHDT, CDR2 YYEEEE. CDR3 loop: CASSLGGTNAGTGSTIYF. For the CDR3, the DNA is TGTGCCAGCAGCTTGGGGGGGACCAACGCGGGAACTGGAAGCACCATATATTTT.

This clonotype was seen at least ten times. The V gene is TRBV11-3, the J gene TRBJ2-5; 13 nucleotides align to TRBD2. V was clipped by 5 bases and J by 5 bases; unmatched bases: 8. The CDR3 totals 16 residues. Germline V CDR1 and CDR2: SGHNT, YENEEA. This chain's CDR3 is CASSPGLAGERETQYF. CDR3 in DNA: TGTGCCAGCAGCCCCGGACTAGCGGGAGAGAGGGAGACCCAGTACTTC.

This clonotype showed up many times. The chain links TRBV5-5 to TRBJ1-6; a possible D gene is TRBD1 (5 bases). From germline, CDR1 is SGHKS and CDR2 YYEKEE (reference sequence). The V end was cut by 0 bases, the J end by 9 bases, with 10 bases between. CDR3 length: 14 residues. In DNA form, the CDR3 reads TGTGCCAGCAGCTTGGGACAGACTCGTTCACCCCTCCACTTT. Residues: CASSLGQTRSPLHF.

This clonotype has ten or more counts. The chain employs TRBV19 and TRBJ1-2; no clear D gene. V lost 3 bases to trimming and J lost 4 bases, with 15 bases between them. This CDR3 has 15 amino acids. Germline CDR1 is LNHDA and CDR2 is SQIVND (reference sequence). CDR3 protein: CASSIFSDRVYGYTF. CDR3 in DNA: TGTGCCAGTAGTATTTTTTCAGACCGCGTCTATGGCTACACCTTC.

This clonotype was counted many times. This rearrangement joins TRBV11-3 to TRBJ2-7; 9 nucleotides line up with TRBD2. This CDR3 is 16 amino acids long. Trimming at V came to 5 bases and at J to 6 bases, leaving 14 bases not matched to a gene. Per germline, CDR1 SGHNT and CDR2 YENEEA. CDR3 in amino acids: CASSLTLGSGSFEQYF. The CDR3 region has the DNA TGTGCCAGCAGCCTAACGCTCGGTAGCGGGAGTTTCGAGCAGTACTTC.

This clonotype occurred a few times. The chain recombines TRBV4-3 with TRBJ2-3; TRBD1 aligns across 8 bases. The CDR3 runs 17 residues. Germline V gene lookup returns CDR1 LGHNA and CDR2 YSLEER. V gave up 0 bases and J gave up 4 bases; unmatched junction bases: 9. This chain's CDR3 is CASSQDSWQGAPDTQYF. The DNA of the CDR3 is TGCGCCAGCAGCCAAGATTCATGGCAGGGGGCCCCAGATACGCAGTATTTT.

The chain carries TRBV10-1 and TRBJ2-2; tentative D call: TRBD1 (5 bases). Trimming cost V 3 bases and J 7 bases, with 12 bases left between them. CDR3 length equals 14 residues. Germline CDR1 reads WNHNN; CDR2 reads SYGVQD (reference sequence). The DNA for the CDR3 is TGCGCCAGCAGTGAAGGGGTTTCTGTCGGGGAGCTGTTTTTT. It translates to CASSEGVSVGELFF.